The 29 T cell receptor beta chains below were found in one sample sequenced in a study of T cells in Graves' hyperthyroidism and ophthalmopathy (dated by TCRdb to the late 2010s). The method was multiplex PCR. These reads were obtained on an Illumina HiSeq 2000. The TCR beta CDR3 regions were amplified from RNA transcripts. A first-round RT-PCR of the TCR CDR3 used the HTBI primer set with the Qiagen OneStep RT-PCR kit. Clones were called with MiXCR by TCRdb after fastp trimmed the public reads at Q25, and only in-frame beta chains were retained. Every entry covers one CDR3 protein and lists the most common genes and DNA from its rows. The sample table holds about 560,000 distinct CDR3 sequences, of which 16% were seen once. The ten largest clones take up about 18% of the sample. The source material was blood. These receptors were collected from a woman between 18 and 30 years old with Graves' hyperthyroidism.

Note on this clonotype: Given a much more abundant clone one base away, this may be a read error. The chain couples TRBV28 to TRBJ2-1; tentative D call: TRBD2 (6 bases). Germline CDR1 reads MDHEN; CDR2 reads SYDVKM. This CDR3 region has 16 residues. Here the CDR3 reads CASSSVVGTRENERFF. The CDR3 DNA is TGTGCCAGCAGCTCCGTGGTTGGGACTCGGGAAAATGAGCGGTTCTTC.

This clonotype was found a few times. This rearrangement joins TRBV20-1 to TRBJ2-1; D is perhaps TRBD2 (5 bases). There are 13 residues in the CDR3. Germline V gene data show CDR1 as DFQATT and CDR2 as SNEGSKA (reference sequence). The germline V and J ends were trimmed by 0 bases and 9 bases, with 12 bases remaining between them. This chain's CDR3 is CSARDPGIGEQFF. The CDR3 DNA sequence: TGCAGTGCTAGAGACCCCGGGATCGGTGAGCAGTTCTTC.

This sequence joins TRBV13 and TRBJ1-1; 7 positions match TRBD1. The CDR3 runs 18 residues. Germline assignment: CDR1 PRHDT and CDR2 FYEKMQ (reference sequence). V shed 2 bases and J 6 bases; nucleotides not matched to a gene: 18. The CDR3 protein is CASSLRGSVARGYPEAFF. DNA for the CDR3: TGTGCCAGCAGCTTAAGAGGGAGCGTCGCCAGGGGGTACCCTGAAGCTTTCTTT.

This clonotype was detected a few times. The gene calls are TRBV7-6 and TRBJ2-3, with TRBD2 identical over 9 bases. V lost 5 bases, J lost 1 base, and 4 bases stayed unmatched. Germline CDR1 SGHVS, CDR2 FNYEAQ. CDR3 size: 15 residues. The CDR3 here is CASSPKREGTDTQYF. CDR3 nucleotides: TGTGCCAGCAGCCCAAAGCGGGAGGGCACAGATACGCAGTATTTT.

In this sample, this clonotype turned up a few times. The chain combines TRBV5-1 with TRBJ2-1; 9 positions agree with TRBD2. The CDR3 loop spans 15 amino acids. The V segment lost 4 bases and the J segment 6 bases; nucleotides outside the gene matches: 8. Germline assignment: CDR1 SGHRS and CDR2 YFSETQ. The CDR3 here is CASSPVAGEGNEQFF. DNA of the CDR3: TGCGCCAGCAGCCCCGTAGCGGGAGAGGGCAATGAGCAGTTCTTC.

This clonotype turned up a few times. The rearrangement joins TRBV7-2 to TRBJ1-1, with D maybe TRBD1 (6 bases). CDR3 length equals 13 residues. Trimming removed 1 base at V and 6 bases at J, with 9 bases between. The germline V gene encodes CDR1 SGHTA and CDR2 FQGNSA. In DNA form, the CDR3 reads TGTGCCAGCAGCTTAGTCGGGGGGCCTGAAGCTTTCTTT. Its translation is CASSLVGGPEAFF. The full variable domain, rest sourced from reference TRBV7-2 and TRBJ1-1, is GAGVSQSPSNKVTEKGKDVELRCDPISGHTALYWYRQSLGQGLEFLIYFQGNSAPDKSGLPSDRFSAERTGGSVSTLTIQRTQQEDSAVYLCASSLVGGPEAFFGQGTRLTVV.

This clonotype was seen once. The chain's CDR3 is CATSPTGDYEQYF. As DNA, the CDR3 is TGTGCCACCAGCCCCACTGGGGATTACGAGCAGTACTTC. The chain has TRBV24-1 and TRBJ2-7; D call uncertain. This CDR3 comprises 13 residues. The ends were cut back, 7 bases at V and 4 bases at J, with 13 bases in the middle. CDR1 KGHDR and CDR2 SFDVKD come from the germline V gene.

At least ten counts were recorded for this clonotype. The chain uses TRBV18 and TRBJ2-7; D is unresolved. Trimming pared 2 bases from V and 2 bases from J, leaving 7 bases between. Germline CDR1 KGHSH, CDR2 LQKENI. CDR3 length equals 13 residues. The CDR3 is CASSPGRTYEQYF. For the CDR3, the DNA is TGTGCCAGCTCACCAGGACGTACCTACGAGCAGTACTTC. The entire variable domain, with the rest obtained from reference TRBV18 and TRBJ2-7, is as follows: NAGVMQNPRHLVRRRGQEARLRCSPMKGHSHVYWYRQLPEEGLKFMVYLQKENIIDESGMPKERFSAEFPKEGPSILRIQQVVRGDSAAYFCASSPGRTYEQYFGPGTRLTVT.

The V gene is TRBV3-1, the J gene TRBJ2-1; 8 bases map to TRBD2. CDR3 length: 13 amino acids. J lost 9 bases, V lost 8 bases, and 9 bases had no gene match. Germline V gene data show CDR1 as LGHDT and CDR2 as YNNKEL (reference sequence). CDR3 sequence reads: CASSRGAPGEQFF. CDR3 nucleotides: TGTGCCAGCTCGCGGGGGGCCCCCGGTGAGCAGTTCTTC.

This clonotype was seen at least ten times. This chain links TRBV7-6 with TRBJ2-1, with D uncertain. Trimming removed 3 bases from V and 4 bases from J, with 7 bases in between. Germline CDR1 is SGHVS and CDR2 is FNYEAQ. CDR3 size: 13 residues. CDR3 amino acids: CASSFGRYNEQFF. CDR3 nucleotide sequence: TGTGCCAGCAGCTTCGGAAGATACAATGAGCAGTTCTTC.

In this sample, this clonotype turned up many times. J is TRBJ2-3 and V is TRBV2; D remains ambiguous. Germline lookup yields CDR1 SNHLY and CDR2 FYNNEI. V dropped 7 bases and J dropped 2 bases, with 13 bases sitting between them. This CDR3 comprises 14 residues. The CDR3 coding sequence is TGTGCCAGCAAGGTTGGGCTAGTCACAGATACGCAGTATTTT. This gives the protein CASKVGLVTDTQYF.

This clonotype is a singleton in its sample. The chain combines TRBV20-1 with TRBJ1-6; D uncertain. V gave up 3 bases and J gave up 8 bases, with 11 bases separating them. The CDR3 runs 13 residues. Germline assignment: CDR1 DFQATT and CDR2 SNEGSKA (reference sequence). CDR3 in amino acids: CSASDKTYSPLHF. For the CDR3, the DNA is TGCAGTGCTAGTGACAAGACGTATTCACCCCTCCACTTT.

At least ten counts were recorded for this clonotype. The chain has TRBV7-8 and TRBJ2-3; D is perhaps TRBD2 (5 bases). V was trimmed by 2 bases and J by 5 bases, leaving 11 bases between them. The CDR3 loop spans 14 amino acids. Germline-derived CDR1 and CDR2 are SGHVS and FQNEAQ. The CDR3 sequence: CASSLRGREDTQYF. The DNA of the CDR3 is TGTGCCAGCAGCTTACGGGGTAGGGAAGATACGCAGTATTTT.

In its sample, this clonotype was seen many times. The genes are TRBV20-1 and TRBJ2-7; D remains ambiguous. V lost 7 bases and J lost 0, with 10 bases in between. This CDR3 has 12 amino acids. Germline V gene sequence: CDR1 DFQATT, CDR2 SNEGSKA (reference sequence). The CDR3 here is CSGFKSSYEQYF. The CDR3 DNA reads TGCAGTGGTTTTAAGAGCTCCTACGAGCAGTACTTC.

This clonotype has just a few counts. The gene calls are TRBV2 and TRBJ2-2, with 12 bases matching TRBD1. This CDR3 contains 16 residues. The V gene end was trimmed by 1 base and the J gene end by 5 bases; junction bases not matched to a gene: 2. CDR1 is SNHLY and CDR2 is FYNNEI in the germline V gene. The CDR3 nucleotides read TGTGCCAGCAGTGAAGAGGGACAGGGGGCTACCGGGGAGCTGTTTTTT. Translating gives CASSEEGQGATGELFF.

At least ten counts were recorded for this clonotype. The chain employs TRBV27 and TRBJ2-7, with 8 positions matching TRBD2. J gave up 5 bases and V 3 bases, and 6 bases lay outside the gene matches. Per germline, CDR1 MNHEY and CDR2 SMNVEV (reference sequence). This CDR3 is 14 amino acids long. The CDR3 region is CASSFSGMADEQYF. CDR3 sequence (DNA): TGTGCCAGCAGTTTTAGCGGGATGGCAGACGAGCAGTACTTC.

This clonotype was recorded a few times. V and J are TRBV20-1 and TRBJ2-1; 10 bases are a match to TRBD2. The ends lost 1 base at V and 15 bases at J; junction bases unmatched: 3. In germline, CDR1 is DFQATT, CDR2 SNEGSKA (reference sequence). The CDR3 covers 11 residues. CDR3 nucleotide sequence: TGCAGTGCTAGAGCTCTAGCGGGGGCGTTCTTC. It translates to CSARALAGAFF.

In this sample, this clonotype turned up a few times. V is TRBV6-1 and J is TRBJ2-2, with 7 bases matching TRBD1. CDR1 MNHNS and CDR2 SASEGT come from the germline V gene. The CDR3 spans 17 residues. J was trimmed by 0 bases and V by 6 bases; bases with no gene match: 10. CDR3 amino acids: CASRTPPGGSNTGELFF. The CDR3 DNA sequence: TGTGCCAGCAGAACACCCCCAGGGGGATCGAACACCGGGGAGCTGTTTTTT.

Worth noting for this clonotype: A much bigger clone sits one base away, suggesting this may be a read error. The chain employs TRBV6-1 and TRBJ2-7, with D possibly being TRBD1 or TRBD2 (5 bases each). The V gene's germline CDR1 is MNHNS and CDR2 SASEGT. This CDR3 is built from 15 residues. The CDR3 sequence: CASSPPGRENYEQNF. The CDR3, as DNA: TGTGCCAGCAGTCCGCCTGGCAGGGAGAACTACGAGCAGAACTTC.

In DNA, the CDR3 is TGTGCCAGCACCTCTGGCGGGAGCTTCTACGAGCAGTACTTC. It specifies CASTSGGSFYEQYF. The rearrangement uses TRBV28 and TRBJ2-7; 7 nucleotides agree with TRBD2. CDR3 size: 14 residues. V was pared by 7 bases and J by 3 bases, with 9 bases of the junction left unmatched. The germline CDR1 and CDR2 sequences are MDHEN and SYDVKM.

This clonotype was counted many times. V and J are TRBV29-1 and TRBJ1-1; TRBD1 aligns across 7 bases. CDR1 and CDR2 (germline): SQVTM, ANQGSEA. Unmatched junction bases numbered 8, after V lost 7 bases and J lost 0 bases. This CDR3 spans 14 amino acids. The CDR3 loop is CSAFTGVMNTEAFF. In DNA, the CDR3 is TGCAGCGCCTTCACAGGGGTAATGAACACTGAAGCTTTCTTT.

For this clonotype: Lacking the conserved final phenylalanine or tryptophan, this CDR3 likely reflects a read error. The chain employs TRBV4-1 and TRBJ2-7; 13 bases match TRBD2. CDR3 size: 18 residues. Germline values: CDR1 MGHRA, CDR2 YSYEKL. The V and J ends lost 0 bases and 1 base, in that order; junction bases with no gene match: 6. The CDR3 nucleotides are TGCGCCAGCAGCCAAGAAGGACTAGCGGGAGTGGGTTCCTACGAGCAGTACCTC. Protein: CASSQEGLAGVGSYEQYL.

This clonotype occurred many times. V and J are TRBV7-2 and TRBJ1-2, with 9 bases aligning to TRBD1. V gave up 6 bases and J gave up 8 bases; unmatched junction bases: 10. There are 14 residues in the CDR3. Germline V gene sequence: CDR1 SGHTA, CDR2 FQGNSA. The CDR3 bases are TGTGCCAGCAGTCTTACAGGGGGCGGGGGGGGCTACACCTTC. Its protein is CASSLTGGGGGYTF.

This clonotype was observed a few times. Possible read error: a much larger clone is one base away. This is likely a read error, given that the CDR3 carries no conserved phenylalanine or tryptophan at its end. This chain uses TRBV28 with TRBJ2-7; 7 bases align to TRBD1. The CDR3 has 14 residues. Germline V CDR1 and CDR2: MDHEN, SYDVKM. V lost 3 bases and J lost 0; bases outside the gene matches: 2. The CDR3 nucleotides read TGTGCCAGCAGTTTGACAGGGAGCTCCTACGAGCAGTACCTC. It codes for CASSLTGSSYEQYL.

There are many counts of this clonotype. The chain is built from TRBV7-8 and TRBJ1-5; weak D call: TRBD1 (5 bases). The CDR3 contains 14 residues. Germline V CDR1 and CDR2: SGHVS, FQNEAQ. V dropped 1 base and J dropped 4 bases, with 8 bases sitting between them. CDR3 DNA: TGTGCCAGCAGCTTAGGACAGCTTAATCAGCCCCAGCATTTT. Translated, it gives CASSLGQLNQPQHF.

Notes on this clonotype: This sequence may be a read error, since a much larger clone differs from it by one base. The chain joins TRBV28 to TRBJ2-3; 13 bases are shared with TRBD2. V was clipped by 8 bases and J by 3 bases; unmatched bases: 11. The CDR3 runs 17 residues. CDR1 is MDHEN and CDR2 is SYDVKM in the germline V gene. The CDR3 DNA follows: TGTGCCAGCCTCGGACTAGCGGGAGTTCGGCTTACAGATACGCAGTATTTT. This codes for CASLGLAGVRLTDTQYF.

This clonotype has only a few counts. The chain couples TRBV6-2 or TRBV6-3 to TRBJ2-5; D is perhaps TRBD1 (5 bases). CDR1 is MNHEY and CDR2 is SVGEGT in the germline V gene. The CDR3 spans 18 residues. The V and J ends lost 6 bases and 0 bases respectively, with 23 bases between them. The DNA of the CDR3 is TGTGCCAGCAGCAAGTTCCCACGAAACAGGTTGTACCAAGAGACCCAGTACTTC. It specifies CASSKFPRNRLYQETQYF.

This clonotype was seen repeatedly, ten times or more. CDR3 residues: CASTSNSNQPQHF. As DNA, the CDR3 is TGTGCCAGCACCTCCAACAGCAATCAGCCCCAGCATTTT. The V and J genes are TRBV28 and TRBJ1-5, with D uncertain. CDR1 and CDR2 from the germline V gene are MDHEN and SYDVKM. CDR3 size: 13 residues. Between the trimmed V and J ends, which lost 7 bases and 1 base, there was a span of 8 bases.

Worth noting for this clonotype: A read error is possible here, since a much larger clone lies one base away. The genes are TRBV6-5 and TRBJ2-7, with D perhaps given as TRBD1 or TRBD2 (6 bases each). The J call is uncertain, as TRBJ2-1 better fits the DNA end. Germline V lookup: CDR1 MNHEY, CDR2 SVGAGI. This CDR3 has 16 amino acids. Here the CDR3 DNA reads TGTGCCAGCAGTTACTCGATTGGGGGGCGCTGGTACGAGCAGTTCTTC. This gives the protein CASSYSIGGRWYEQFF.